The 9 T cell receptor beta chains presented below share a single source sample, sequenced in a study of Graves' ophthalmopathy and Graves' hyperthyroidism. Beta-chain TCR CDR3 regions were amplified from RNA transcripts. Second-round multiplex PCR came after first-round RT-PCR with HTBI primers. MiXCR, run by TCRdb on the multiplex PCR reads, gives a single entry per CDR3 protein. Among roughly 500,000 distinct CDR3 sequences listed, under 15% were seen once. What was sequenced was blood. These receptors were taken from a woman in her 30s with Graves' ophthalmopathy.

This clonotype was recorded many times. The chain joins TRBV29-1 to TRBJ1-2; D is possibly TRBD1 (6 bases). Trimming pared 8 bases from V and 4 bases from J, leaving 14 bases between. This CDR3 has 12 residues. The germline gives CDR1 SQVTM, CDR2 ANQGSEA. CDR3 sequence: CSTSGASYGYTF. The DNA for the CDR3 is TGCAGCACGTCAGGGGCTAGCTATGGCTACACCTTC.

This clonotype was detected many times. This rearrangement joins TRBV10-3 to TRBJ1-6; 8 nucleotides align to TRBD1. Germline loops: CDR1 ENHRY, CDR2 SYGVKD. V lost 6 bases to trimming and J lost 10 bases; unmatched junction nucleotides: 8. CDR3 length: 14 amino acids. CDR3 in amino acids: CAIRLGTGESPLHF. The DNA for the CDR3 is TGTGCCATCAGATTAGGGACAGGAGAGTCACCCCTCCACTTT.

This clonotype appeared many times. CDR3 sequence (DNA): TGTGCCAGTAGTCCCCGTTCAGGGACTGGGGCCAACGTCCTGACTTTC. As protein: CASSPRSGTGANVLTF. The V gene is TRBV19, the J gene TRBJ2-6; tentative D call: TRBD1 (5 bases). The ends were cut back, 5 bases at V and 2 bases at J, with 13 bases in the middle. Germline V gene sequence: CDR1 LNHDA, CDR2 SQIVND (reference sequence). The CDR3 has 16 amino acids. Variable domain in full (rest from reference TRBV19 and TRBJ2-6): DGGITQSPKYLFRKEGQNVTLSCEQNLNHDAMYWYRQDPGQGLRLIYYSQIVNDFQKGDIAEGYSVSREKKESFPLTVTSAQKNPTAFYLCASSPRSGTGANVLTFGAGSRLTVL.

In the case of this clonotype: Relative to the germline gene, one junction end is altered; a read error may explain this. The J gene is TRBJ2-2, the V gene TRBV10-3; 10 bases match TRBD2. The germline V gene encodes CDR1 ENHRY and CDR2 SYGVKD. This CDR3 spans 13 amino acids. CDR3 sequence: CAITSGSTGEPFF. The CDR3 bases are TGTGCCATCACTAGCGGGAGTACCGGGGAGCCGTTTTTT.

The V gene is TRBV12-3 or TRBV12-4, the J gene TRBJ1-5; tentative D call: TRBD1 (5 bases). V lost 2 bases and J 7 bases, leaving 15 bases between the germline ends. The CDR3 has 15 amino acids. This CDR3 is CASSLYFQGRQPQHF. CDR3 DNA sequence: TGTGCCAGCAGTTTATACTTCCAGGGACGCCAGCCCCAGCATTTT.

This clonotype occurred a few times. The V gene is TRBV20-1, the J gene TRBJ2-7; D not resolved. The CDR3 runs 12 residues. Germline V gene sequence: CDR1 DFQATT, CDR2 SNEGSKA (reference sequence). Trimming removed 5 bases from V and 2 bases from J, with 10 bases in between. CDR3 loop: CSAQDGPYEQYF. DNA of the CDR3: TGCAGTGCTCAGGACGGGCCCTACGAGCAGTACTTC.

Many counts were recorded for this clonotype. This rearrangement joins TRBV20-1 to TRBJ2-2; 7 bases align to TRBD1. With V trimmed by 1 base and J by 3 bases, 5 bases remained unmatched. CDR3 length: 15 residues. Looked up from germline, CDR1 is DFQATT and CDR2 is SNEGSKA (reference sequence). The CDR3 is CSARARGYHTGELFF. In DNA form, the CDR3 reads TGCAGTGCTAGAGCCAGGGGGTATCACACCGGGGAGCTGTTTTTT.

This clonotype was picked up many times. The chain uses TRBV20-1 and TRBJ1-2; no clear D. Germline assignment: CDR1 DFQATT and CDR2 SNEGSKA (reference sequence). The germline V and J ends were trimmed by 6 bases and 3 bases, with 8 bases remaining between them. CDR3 length: 11 amino acids. DNA of the CDR3: TGCAGTGCCCCCGAGGACTATGGCTACACCTTC. Translation: CSAPEDYGYTF.

This clonotype has a count of ten or more. This chain joins TRBV4-1 and TRBJ2-7; 9 nucleotides align to TRBD1. The germline CDR1 and CDR2 sequences are MGHRA and YSYEKL. The trim removed 5 bases at V and 0 bases at J, leaving 5 bases unmatched. This CDR3 comprises 15 residues. CDR3 region: CASSDGQGISYEQYF. The CDR3 region has the DNA TGCGCCAGCAGCGACGGACAGGGGATCTCCTACGAGCAGTACTTC.